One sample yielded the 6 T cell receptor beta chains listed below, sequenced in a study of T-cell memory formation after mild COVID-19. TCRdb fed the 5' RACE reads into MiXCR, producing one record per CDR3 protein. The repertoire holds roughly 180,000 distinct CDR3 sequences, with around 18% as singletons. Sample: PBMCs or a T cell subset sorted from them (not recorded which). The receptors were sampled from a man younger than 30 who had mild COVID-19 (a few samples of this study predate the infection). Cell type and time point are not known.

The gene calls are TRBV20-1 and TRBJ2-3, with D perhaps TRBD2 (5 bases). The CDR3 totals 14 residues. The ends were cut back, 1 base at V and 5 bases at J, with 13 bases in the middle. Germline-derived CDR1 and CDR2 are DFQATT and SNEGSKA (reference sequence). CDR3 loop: CSARGGLAGDTQYF. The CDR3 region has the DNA TGCAGTGCTAGAGGAGGGTTAGCAGGAGATACGCAGTATTTT.

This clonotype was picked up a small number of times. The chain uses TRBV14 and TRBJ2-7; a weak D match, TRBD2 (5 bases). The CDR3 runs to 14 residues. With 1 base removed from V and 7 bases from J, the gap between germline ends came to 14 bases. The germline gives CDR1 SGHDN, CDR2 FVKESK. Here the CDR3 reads CASSQVLGMVEQYF. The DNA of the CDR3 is TGTGCCAGCAGCCAAGTCCTCGGGATGGTAGAGCAGTACTTC.

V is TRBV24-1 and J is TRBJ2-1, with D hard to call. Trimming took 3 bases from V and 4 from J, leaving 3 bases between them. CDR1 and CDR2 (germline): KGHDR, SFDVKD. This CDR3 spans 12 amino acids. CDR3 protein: CATSDPYNEQFF. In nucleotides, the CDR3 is TGTGCCACCAGTGATCCGTACAATGAGCAGTTCTTC.

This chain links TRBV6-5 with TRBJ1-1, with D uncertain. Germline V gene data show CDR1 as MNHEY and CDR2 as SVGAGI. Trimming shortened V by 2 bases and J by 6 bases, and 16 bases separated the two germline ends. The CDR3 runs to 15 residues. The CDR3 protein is CASSYGVLNQAEAFF. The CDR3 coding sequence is TGTGCCAGCAGTTACGGGGTTTTGAATCAGGCTGAAGCTTTCTTT.

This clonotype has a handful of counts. The CDR3 bases are TGCAGCGTGGCCGGGACATACCAAGAGACCCAGTACTTC. This sequence encodes CSVAGTYQETQYF. The gene calls are TRBV29-1 and TRBJ2-5; TRBD1 might be the D (6 bases). The germline gives CDR1 SQVTM, CDR2 ANQGSEA. V lost 6 bases and J 0 bases, leaving 11 bases between the germline ends. The CDR3 sequence is 13 residues long.

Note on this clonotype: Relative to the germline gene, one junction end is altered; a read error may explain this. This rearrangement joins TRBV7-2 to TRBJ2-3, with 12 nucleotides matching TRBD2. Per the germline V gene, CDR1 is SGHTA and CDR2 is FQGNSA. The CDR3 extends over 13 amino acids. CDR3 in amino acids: CASSSASGGETSF. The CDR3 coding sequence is TGTGCCAGCAGCTCCGCTAGCGGGGGGGAGACATCATTT.